This TCR beta chain was captured in a study of T cell changes during pregnancy in multiple sclerosis. Data came from immunoSEQ multiplex PCR; TCRdb stores just in-frame clones and leaves some out. The sample consists of about 120,000 clones, 80% to 95% of them appearing once. Losses at the gene ends were 0 bases for V and 3 bases for J; bases not matched to a gene: 5. This CDR3 region has 16 residues. CDR1 and CDR2 (germline): SGHRS, YFSETQ. The V gene is TRBV5-1, the J gene TRBJ2-5, with 10 nucleotides matching TRBD2. The specimen was peripheral blood, collected before pregnancy. This clonotype originated in a female donor with multiple sclerosis, enrolled in a pregnancy study. This chain's CDR3 is CASSLGAGGRKETQYF. Written as DNA, the CDR3 is TGCGCCAGCAGCTTGGGAGCGGGGGGGCGAAAAGAGACCCAGTACTTC.